This section outlines one T cell receptor beta chain sequence together with its context. Its antigen is undetermined. After isolation, RNA underwent reverse transcription to generate cDNA as the sequencing template. Method: immunoSEQ multiplex PCR; TCRdb's copy keeps in-frame clones and lacks some. The sample contains some 99,000 clones, roughly 64% of which appear only once. The data derive from a study of CD8+ T cells in alopecia areata. Study outcomes and limitations: Resident alphabeta T cells of normal skin are also sequenced in scalp samples. Tofacitinib significantly decreased scalp clonality and expanded CD8+ clones among top 100.

The CDR3 spans 13 residues. The V end lost 3 bases, the J end lost 4 bases, and 12 bases lay between the germline ends. Germline CDR1 reads GTSNPN; CDR2 reads SVGIG (reference sequence). Sample treatment: oral pan-JAK inhibitor, 5-10 mg twice daily. Peripheral blood and lesional scalp punch biopsies came from alopecia areata patients. Investigators sorted PBMCs to obtain both CD4+ and CD8+ T cells. The specimen comprised CD8+ T cells sorted from blood, sampled at week 4, from a patient treated with tofacitinib. V is TRBV30 and J is TRBJ1-1; the D gene is possibly TRBD1 (5 bases). The clonotype was recovered from a human donor with alopecia areata. Here the CDR3 reads CAWRTGGGTEAFF. As DNA, the CDR3 is TGTGCCTGGAGGACGGGGGGAGGCACTGAAGCTTTCTTT.